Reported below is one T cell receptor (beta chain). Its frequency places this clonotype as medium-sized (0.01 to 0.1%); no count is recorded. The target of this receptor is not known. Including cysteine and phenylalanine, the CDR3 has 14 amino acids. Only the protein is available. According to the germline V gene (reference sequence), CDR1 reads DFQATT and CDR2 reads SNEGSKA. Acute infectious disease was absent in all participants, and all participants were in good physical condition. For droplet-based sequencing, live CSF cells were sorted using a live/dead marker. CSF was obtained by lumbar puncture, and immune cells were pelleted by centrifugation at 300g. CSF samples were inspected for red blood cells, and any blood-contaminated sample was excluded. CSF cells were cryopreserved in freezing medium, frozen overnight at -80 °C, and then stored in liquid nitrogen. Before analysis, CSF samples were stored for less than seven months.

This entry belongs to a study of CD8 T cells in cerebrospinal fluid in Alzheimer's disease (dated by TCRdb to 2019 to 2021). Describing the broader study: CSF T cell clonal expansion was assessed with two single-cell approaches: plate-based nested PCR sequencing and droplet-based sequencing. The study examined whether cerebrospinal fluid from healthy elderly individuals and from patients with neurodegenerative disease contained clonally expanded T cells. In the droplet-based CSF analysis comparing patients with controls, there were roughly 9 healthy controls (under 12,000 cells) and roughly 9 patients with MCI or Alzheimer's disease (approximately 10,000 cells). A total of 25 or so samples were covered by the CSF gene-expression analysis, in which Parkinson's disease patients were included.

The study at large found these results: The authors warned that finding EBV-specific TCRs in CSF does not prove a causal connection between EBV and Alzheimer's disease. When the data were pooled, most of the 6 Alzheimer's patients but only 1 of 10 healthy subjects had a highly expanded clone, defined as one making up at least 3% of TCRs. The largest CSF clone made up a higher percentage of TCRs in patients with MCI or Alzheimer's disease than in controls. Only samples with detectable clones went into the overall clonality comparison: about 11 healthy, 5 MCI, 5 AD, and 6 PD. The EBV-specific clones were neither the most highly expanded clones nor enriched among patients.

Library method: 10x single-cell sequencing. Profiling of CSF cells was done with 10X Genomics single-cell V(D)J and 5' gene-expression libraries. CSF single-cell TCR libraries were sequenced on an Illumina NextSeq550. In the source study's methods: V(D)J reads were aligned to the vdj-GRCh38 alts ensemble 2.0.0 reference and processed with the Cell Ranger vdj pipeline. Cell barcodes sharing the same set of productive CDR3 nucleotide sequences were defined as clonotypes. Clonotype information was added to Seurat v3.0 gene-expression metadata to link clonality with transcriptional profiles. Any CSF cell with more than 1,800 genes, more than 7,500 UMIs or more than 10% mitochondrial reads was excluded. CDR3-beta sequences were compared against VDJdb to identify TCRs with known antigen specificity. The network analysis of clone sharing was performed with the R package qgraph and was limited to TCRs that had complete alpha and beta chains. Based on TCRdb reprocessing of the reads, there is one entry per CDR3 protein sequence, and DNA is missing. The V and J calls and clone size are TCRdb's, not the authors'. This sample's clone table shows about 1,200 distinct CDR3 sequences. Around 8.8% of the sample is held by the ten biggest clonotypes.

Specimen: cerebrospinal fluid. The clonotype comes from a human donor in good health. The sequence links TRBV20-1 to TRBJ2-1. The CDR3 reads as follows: CSARDLSSYNEQFF.